This entry concerns a single T cell receptor beta chain. Time point noted: patch test 1, 2 weeks after DPC sensitization. As to treatment: therapeutic diphenylcyclopropenone sensitization with weekly scalp DPC. Each donor was an alopecia patient between 18 and 70 years of age who qualified for DPC. There are 17 residues in the CDR3. After removal of 1 base from V and 0 bases from J, the junction contained 4 bases not matched to a gene. Germline V lookup: CDR1 SGHRS, CDR2 YFSETQ. This record comes from a study of human T cells and chemical hapten exposure. Whole-study context: Patch tests put 0.01% DPC on the upper back, and the results were checked at 6 days.

Within the library, unique molecular identifiers were attached to each individual cDNA molecule. TCRdb reprocessed the RACE reads via MiXCR and lists one record per CDR3 protein. Found here are 79,000 or so distinct CDR3 sequences, 32% of them singletons; the top ten hold roughly 9.8%. The receptor comes from a middle-aged man with alopecia areata. Some clones in this sample may be carry-over from other donors' samples. The source was whole blood, collected in connection with sensitization to the hapten diphenylcyclopropenone (DPC). This chain joins TRBV5-1 and TRBJ2-1, with 10 bases lining up with TRBD2. CDR3 in amino acids: CASSLMSGRASYNEQFF. As DNA, the CDR3 is TGCGCCAGCAGCTTGATGAGCGGGAGGGCCTCCTACAATGAGCAGTTCTTC.